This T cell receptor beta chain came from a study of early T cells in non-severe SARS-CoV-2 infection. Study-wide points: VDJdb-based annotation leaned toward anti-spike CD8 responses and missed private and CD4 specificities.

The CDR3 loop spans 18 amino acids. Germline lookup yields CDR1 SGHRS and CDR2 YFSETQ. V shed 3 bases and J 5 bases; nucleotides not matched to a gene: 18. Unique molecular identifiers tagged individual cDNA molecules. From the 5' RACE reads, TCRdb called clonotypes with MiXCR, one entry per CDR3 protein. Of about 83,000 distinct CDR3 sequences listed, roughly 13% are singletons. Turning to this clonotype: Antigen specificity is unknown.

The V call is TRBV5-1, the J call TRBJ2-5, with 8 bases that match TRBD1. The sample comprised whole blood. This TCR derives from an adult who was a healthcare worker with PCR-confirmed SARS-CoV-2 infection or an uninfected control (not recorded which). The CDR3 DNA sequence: TGCGCCAGCAGCTCCTCAAGTTCGGGCAGGGGGCGTACGGAGACCCAGTACTTC. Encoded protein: CASSSSSSGRGRTETQYF.